This section outlines one T cell receptor beta chain sequence together with its context. As yet, its antigen is unknown. V trimming: 1 base; J trimming: 4 bases; junction bases outside the gene matches: 8. CDR1 is SGDLS and CDR2 is YYNGEE in the germline V gene. This CDR3 has 16 residues. The sample belongs to a study of CD8+CD57+ T cells in acquired aplastic anemia. Study overall: Sorted CD4+ and CD8+ cell DNA averaged approximately 3.2 ug.

Genomic DNA constituted the template upon which TCR beta VDJ and CDR3 profiling was performed. From the reads, TCRdb called clonotypes with MiXCR, one entry per CDR3 protein. This table has around 400,000 distinct CDR3 sequences, approximately 70% appearing once. Study-wide points: Patient and control CD8+ Simpson's diversity was not significantly different. Roughly 30 CD8+ CDR3 sequences occurred in both the patients and the controls.

The gene calls are TRBV9 and TRBJ1-1, with 9 bases fitting TRBD1. The receptor was derived from a human donor in good health, serving as a control. Sequencing was done on a sample of sorted CD4+, CD8+, or CD8+CD57+ T cells (not recorded which) from PBMCs. CDR3 sequence (DNA): TGTGCCAGCAGCGTATCCGGGACAGGGCAACCCACTGAAGCTTTCTTT. It is translated as CASSVSGTGQPTEAFF.